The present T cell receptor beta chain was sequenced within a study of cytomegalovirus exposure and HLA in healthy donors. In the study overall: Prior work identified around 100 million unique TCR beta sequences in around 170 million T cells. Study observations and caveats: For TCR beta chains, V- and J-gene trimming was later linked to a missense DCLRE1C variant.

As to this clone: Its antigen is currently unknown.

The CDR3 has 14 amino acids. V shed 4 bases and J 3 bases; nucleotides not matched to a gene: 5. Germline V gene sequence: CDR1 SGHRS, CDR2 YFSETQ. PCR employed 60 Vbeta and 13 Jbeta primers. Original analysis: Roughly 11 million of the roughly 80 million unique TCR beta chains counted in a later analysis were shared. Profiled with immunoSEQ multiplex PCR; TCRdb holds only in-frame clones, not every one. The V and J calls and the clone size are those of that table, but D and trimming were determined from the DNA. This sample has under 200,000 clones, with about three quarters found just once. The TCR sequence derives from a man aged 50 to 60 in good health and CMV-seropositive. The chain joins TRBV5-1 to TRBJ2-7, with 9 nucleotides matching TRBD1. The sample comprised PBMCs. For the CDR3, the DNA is TGCGCCAGCAGCCCCGGGACAGGGATCTACGAGCAGTACTTC. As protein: CASSPGTGIYEQYF.